This T cell receptor (beta chain) was sequenced in a study of blood T cell repertoires in COVID-19. Study overall: T cells, B-cell-depleted T cells, or PBMCs provided the cDNA or gDNA that served as material.

The method was immunoSEQ multiplex PCR; TCRdb's version includes in-frame clones alone and lacks a portion of them. The sample has approximately 200,000 clones; around 84% are singletons. The CDR3 contains 14 residues. V lost 6 bases, J lost 6 bases, and 8 bases stayed unmatched. The V gene's germline CDR1 is MNHEY and CDR2 SVGAGI. V and J are TRBV6-5 and TRBJ1-2; 9 bases line up with TRBD1. The TCR sequence derives from a woman of 80 years or more with COVID-19, enrolled during active disease. The sequenced sample was peripheral blood. The CDR3 loop reads CASSQTGGNNGYTF. CDR3 nucleotides: TGTGCCAGCAGCCAGACAGGGGGTAATAATGGCTACACCTTC.